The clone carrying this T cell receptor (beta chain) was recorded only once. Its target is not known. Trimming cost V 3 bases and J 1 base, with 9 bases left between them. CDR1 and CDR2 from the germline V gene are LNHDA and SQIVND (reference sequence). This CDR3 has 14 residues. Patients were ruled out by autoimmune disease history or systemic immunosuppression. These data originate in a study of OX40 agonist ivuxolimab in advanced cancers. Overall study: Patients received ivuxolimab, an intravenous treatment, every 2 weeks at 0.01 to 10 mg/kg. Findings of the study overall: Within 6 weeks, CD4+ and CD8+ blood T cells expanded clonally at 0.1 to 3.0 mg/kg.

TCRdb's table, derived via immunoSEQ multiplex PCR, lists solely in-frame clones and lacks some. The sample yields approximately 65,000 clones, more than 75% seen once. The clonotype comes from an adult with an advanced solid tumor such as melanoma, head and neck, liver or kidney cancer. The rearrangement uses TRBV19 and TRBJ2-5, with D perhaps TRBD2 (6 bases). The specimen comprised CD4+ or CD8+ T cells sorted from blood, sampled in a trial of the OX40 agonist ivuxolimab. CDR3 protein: CASSIGGVQETQYF. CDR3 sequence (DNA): TGTGCCAGTAGTATCGGCGGGGTCCAAGAGACCCAGTACTTC.